This entry lists 20 T cell receptor beta chains sequenced from one sample in a study of cytomegalovirus exposure and HLA in healthy donors. Only in-frame clones appear in the TCRdb table, and some are missing; sequencing was by immunoSEQ multiplex PCR. The data show about 250,000 clones, with 85% to 90% seen just once and about 2.8% held by the top ten. Sequenced input: PBMCs. Receptors originate from a young man in good health and CMV-seronegative.

The chain is built from TRBV4-2 and TRBJ2-1; D ambiguous. This CDR3 is 15 amino acids long. Germline lookup yields CDR1 LGHNA and CDR2 YNFKEQ. Trimming took 0 bases from V and 0 from J, leaving 6 bases between them. The CDR3 loop reads CASSQEDFSYNEQFF. CDR3 nucleotide sequence: TGTGCCAGCAGCCAAGAAGACTTCTCCTACAATGAGCAGTTCTTC.

This clone was observed a handful of times. The chain uses TRBV30 and TRBJ1-4; 8 bases are a match to TRBD1. The CDR3 is 11 amino acids. Germline values: CDR1 GTSNPN, CDR2 SVGIG (reference sequence). The CDR3 here is CSGQENEKLFF. Here the CDR3 DNA reads TGTTCGGGACAGGAGAATGAAAAACTGTTTTTT.

As to this clone: Because the CDR3 is missing its conserved closing phenylalanine or tryptophan, this is likely a read error. It is unclear where the CDR3 begins or ends on the DNA, so no DNA is shown, and the CDR3 is as TCRdb lists it. This chain connects TRBV5-1 to TRBJ1-1. Looked up from germline, CDR1 is SGHRS and CDR2 is YFSETQ. The CDR3 is 8 residues long, ends included. CDR3 residues: CASSCSGV.

The chain recombines TRBV10-3 with TRBJ2-1; D gene unclear. The germline V and J ends were trimmed by 2 bases and 9 bases, with 8 bases remaining between them. Germline V gene sequence: CDR1 ENHRY, CDR2 SYGVKD. The CDR3 consists of 12 residues. The CDR3 nucleotides are TGTGCCATCAGTGAGACTCGAGGTGAGCAGTTCTTC. This gives the protein CAISETRGEQFF.

The chain recombines TRBV27 with TRBJ2-2, with 8 nucleotides matching TRBD1. This CDR3 comprises 15 residues. Germline V gene sequence: CDR1 MNHEY, CDR2 SMNVEV (reference sequence). V shed 3 bases and J 1 base; nucleotides not matched to a gene: 1. DNA for the CDR3: TGTGCCAGCAGTTTGGGGACAGGGAACACCGGGGAGCTGTTTTTT. It codes for CASSLGTGNTGELFF.

The chain uses TRBV7-2 and TRBJ1-1; maybe TRBD1 (5 bases). This CDR3 spans 15 amino acids. Germline lookup yields CDR1 SGHTA and CDR2 FQGNSA. Trimming stripped 1 base from V and 4 bases from J, with 13 bases between. The CDR3 DNA is TGTGCCAGCAGCTTAGGGGGGGTGGACCTCACTGAAGCTTTCTTT. Residues: CASSLGGVDLTEAFF.

The gene calls are TRBV5-1 and TRBJ1-1; D possibly corresponds to TRBD1 (5 bases). The CDR3 is made up of 14 amino acids. Trimming took 3 bases from V and 1 from J, leaving 10 bases between them. Germline assignment: CDR1 SGHRS and CDR2 YFSETQ. The CDR3 bases are TGCGCCAGCAGCTCCAGGGCCGCGAACACTGAAGCTTTCTTT. Protein product: CASSSRAANTEAFF. The whole variable domain, filled in from reference TRBV5-1 and TRBJ1-1, reads KAGVTQTPRYLIKTRGQQVTLSCSPISGHRSVSWYQQTPGQGLQFLFEYFSETQRNKGNFPGRFSGRQFSNSRSEMNVSTLELGDSALYLCASSSRAANTEAFFGQGTRLTVV.

This chain's CDR3 is CASSSVAGGPLEQYF. For the CDR3, the DNA is TGTGCCAGCAGCTCCGTAGCGGGAGGGCCTCTTGAGCAGTACTTC. The V and J genes are TRBV5-4 and TRBJ2-7; 11 bases are a match to TRBD2. Germline CDR1 is SGHNT and CDR2 is YYREEE (reference sequence). Unmatched junction bases numbered 9, after V lost 3 bases and J lost 7 bases. The CDR3 extends over 15 amino acids. The variable domain in full, completed from reference TRBV5-4 and TRBJ2-7, reads ETGVTQSPTHLIKTRGQQVTLRCSSQSGHNTVSWYQQALGQGPQFIFQYYREEENGRGNFPPRFSGLQFPNYSSELNVNALELDDSALYLCASSSVAGGPLEQYFGPGTRLTVT.

V gene TRBV7-9 combines with J gene TRBJ2-7, with a possible D match to TRBD1 (5 bases). Germline assignment: CDR1 SEHNR and CDR2 FQNEAQ (reference sequence). Trimming removed 2 bases from V and 6 bases from J, with 11 bases in between. The CDR3 totals 13 residues. For the CDR3, the DNA is TGTGCCAGCAGCTTATTAGGGCAGGGCGAGCAGTACTTC. It yields the protein CASSLLGQGEQYF.

The chain recombines TRBV6-5 with TRBJ2-2; 8 bases agree with TRBD2. This CDR3 contains 15 residues. J gave up 6 bases and V 5 bases, and 8 bases lay outside the gene matches. Germline CDR1 and CDR2: MNHEY and SVGAGI. The CDR3 loop is CASSLVGTRPGELFF. The CDR3 nucleotides are TGTGCCAGCAGTCTCGTCGGGACTAGGCCCGGGGAGCTGTTTTTT.

The chain joins TRBV29-1 to TRBJ2-7, with 9 bases identical to TRBD1. The germline V gene has CDR1 SQVTM and CDR2 ANQGSEA. V dropped 6 bases and J dropped 4; count of bases not matched to a gene: 7. The CDR3 contains 13 residues. CDR3 sequence: CSVGAGTGYEQYF. The CDR3 DNA is TGCAGCGTCGGAGCCGGGACAGGGTACGAGCAGTACTTC.

The chain is built from TRBV10-3 and TRBJ2-7; 7 positions agree with TRBD2. The V segment lost 8 bases and the J segment 0 bases; nucleotides outside the gene matches: 16. The CDR3 contains 17 residues. Per the germline V gene, CDR1 is ENHRY and CDR2 is SYGVKD. Here the CDR3 reads CAIGGVAGSKSSYEQYF. The CDR3 DNA is TGTGCCATCGGGGGGGTGGCAGGGTCAAAGAGCTCCTACGAGCAGTACTTC.

This chain uses TRBV6-6 with TRBJ2-7; 7 bases fit TRBD1. J lost 5 bases, V lost 6 bases, and 7 bases had no gene match. Germline CDR1 reads MNHNY; CDR2 reads SVGAGI (reference sequence). The CDR3 length is 13 residues. CDR3 amino acids: CASRLQGLNEQYF. In DNA, the CDR3 is TGTGCCAGCAGGCTACAGGGGCTTAACGAGCAGTACTTC.

The CDR3 nucleotides are TGTGCCTGGCAGCGGGAGAACGTGTATACGCAGTATTTT. Protein product: CAWQRENVYTQYF. The V gene is TRBV30, the J gene TRBJ2-3; 8 nucleotides line up with TRBD2. Unmatched junction bases numbered 8, after V lost 5 bases and J lost 7 bases. CDR1 GTSNPN and CDR2 SVGIG come from the germline V gene (reference sequence). CDR3 length: 13 residues.

This chain links TRBV27 with TRBJ2-3, with D possibly being TRBD1 (5 bases). Germline V gene lookup returns CDR1 MNHEY and CDR2 SMNVEV (reference sequence). This CDR3 region has 13 residues. V was clipped by 8 bases and J by 3 bases, with 12 bases between them. The CDR3 here is CASRQRGTDTQYF. The CDR3 DNA sequence: TGTGCCAGCCGACAGCGCGGAACAGATACGCAGTATTTT.

The chain is built from TRBV4-3 and TRBJ1-1; 9 nucleotides agree with TRBD1. After removal of 2 bases from V and 10 bases from J, the junction contained 8 bases not matched to a gene. CDR3 size: 14 residues. Germline V gives CDR1 LGHNA, CDR2 YSLEER. In DNA, the CDR3 is TGCGCCAGCAGCCAATTAAACAGGGGGCGCGGAGCTTTCTTT. Protein product: CASSQLNRGRGAFF.

Turning to this clone: This sample also contains other DNA sequences that code for the same CDR3. The chain combines TRBV7-6 with TRBJ1-1; D gene unclear. Between the trimmed V and J ends, which lost 0 bases and 4 bases, there was a span of 6 bases. This CDR3 spans 13 amino acids. Germline-derived CDR1 and CDR2 are SGHVS and FNYEAQ. CDR3 sequence: CASSLAEGTEAFF. DNA for the CDR3: TGTGCCAGCAGCTTAGCCGAGGGCACTGAAGCTTTCTTT.

J is TRBJ2-7 and V is TRBV5-6; 11 positions agree with TRBD2. The CDR3 is 14 residues long. V dropped 0 bases and J dropped 6; count of bases not matched to a gene: 2. CDR1 is SGHDT and CDR2 is YYEEEE in the germline V gene. CDR3: CASSLGLAGLEQYF. The CDR3 DNA is TGTGCCAGCAGCTTGGGACTAGCGGGACTCGAGCAGTACTTC.

This chain links TRBV7-7 with TRBJ2-1; the match to TRBD2 covers 8 bases. The V segment lost 9 bases and the J segment 6 bases; nucleotides outside the gene matches: 13. Germline V gene sequence: CDR1 SSHAT, CDR2 FNYEAQ (reference sequence). CDR3 length: 15 residues. DNA of the CDR3: TGTGCCAGACCTTGGGGGGGACTAGGGGTCAATGAGCAGTTCTTC. This translates into CARPWGGLGVNEQFF. Full variable domain (rest looked up from reference TRBV7-7 and TRBJ2-1): GAGVSQSPRYKVTKRGQDVTLRCDPISSHATLYWYQQALGQGPEFLTYFNYEAQPDKSGLPSDRFSAERPEGSISTLTIQRTEQRDSAMYRCARPWGGLGVNEQFFGPGTRLTVL.

The gene calls are TRBV4-2 and TRBJ2-1; no clear D. Per the germline V gene, CDR1 is LGHNA and CDR2 is YNFKEQ. The CDR3 consists of 15 residues. V dropped 4 bases and J dropped 7 bases, with 17 bases sitting between them. The CDR3 DNA follows: TGTGCCAGCAGCCCGCACTTTAGTAACCCGAATGAGCAGTTCTTC. It encodes CASSPHFSNPNEQFF.